This is a list of T cell receptor beta chains from one sample in a study of blood T cells in healthy people across ages. Via MiXCR, TCRdb re-called the 5' RACE reads, giving one row per CDR3 protein. The data show hundreds of thousands of distinct CDR3 sequences, with roughly 43% seen just once and 20% to 25% held by the top ten. Material for sequencing was blood. These receptors all stem from an elderly man in good health. Both conserved end residues are part of each CDR3. D genes are given only for firm matches. Only some rows state a clone size, as once, few, many or a class for expanded clones.

cdr3_aa | cdr3_nt | j_call | v_call | d_call | clone_size
CASSLRTSGGTSTDTQYF | TGTGCCAGCAGCTTGAGGACTAGCGGGGGGACTAGCACAGATACGCAGTATTTT | TRBJ2-3 | TRBV7-6 | TRBD2 | few
CSAKDRGLGGYTF | TGCAGTGCCAAAGACAGGGGGCTAGGGGGCTACACCTTC | TRBJ1-2 | TRBV20-1 | TRBD1 | few
CASRQNYRVQTDTQYF | TGTGCCAGCAGACAAAACTACAGGGTTCAGACAGATACGCAGTATTTT | TRBJ2-3 | TRBV5-5 | NA | few
CATSRDFTGGNEQYF | TGTGCCACCAGCAGAGATTTTACAGGGGGGAATGAGCAGTACTTC | TRBJ2-5 | TRBV15 | TRBD1 | NA
CASSRAGGYADTQYF | TGTGCCAGCAGTCGAGCGGGAGGCTACGCAGATACGCAGTATTTT | TRBJ2-3 | TRBV6-6 | TRBD2 | many
CASSPRASGTEAFF | TGTGCCAGCAGTCCTAGGGCCAGTGGCACTGAAGCTTTCTTT | TRBJ1-1 | TRBV7-2 | NA | NA
CASSPTESFYEQYF | TGTGCCAGCAGTCCCACCGAGAGCTTTTACGAGCAGTACTTC | TRBJ2-7 | TRBV6-6 | NA | many
CASSYSQGGLSEAFF | TGTGCCAGCAGTTACTCACAAGGGGGTTTGTCTGAAGCTTTCTTT | TRBJ1-1 | TRBV6-6 | NA | many
CASSSFTDTQYF | TGTGCCAGCAGCTCATTCACAGATACGCAGTATTTT | TRBJ2-3 | TRBV7-2 | NA | few
CASSLVGLSFGGGRADTQYF | TGTGCCAGCAGCTTAGTAGGCCTGTCTTTCGGGGGAGGGCGGGCAGATACGCAGTATTTT | TRBJ2-3 | TRBV7-2 | TRBD2 | few
CSAHPRDSTQYF | TGCAGCGCCCACCCAAGGGACTCGACGCAGTATTTT | TRBJ2-3 | TRBV29-1 | NA | few
CSARVGVGKKLFF | TGCAGTGCTAGAGTAGGGGTGGGCAAAAAACTGTTTTTT | TRBJ1-4 | TRBV20-1 | NA | NA
CATGTGGVETQYF | TGTGCCACGGGGACAGGTGGCGTCGAGACCCAGTACTTC | TRBJ2-5 | TRBV24-1 | TRBD1 | many
CASRSQGTANEKLFF | TGTGCCAGCAGGTCCCAGGGTACAGCTAATGAAAAACTGTTTTTT | TRBJ1-4 | TRBV6-5 | NA | few
CASSVDIQIRGYTF | TGTGCCAGTAGTGTAGATATACAGATTCGAGGCTACACCTTC | TRBJ1-2 | TRBV19 | NA | NA
CASSPRLAGAYNEQFF | TGTGCCAGCAGCCCCCGACTAGCGGGGGCCTACAATGAGCAGTTCTTC | TRBJ2-1 | TRBV7-3 | TRBD2 | NA
CASSDPDTDTQYF | TGTGCCAGCAGTGACCCCGACACAGATACGCAGTATTTT | TRBJ2-3 | TRBV6-6 | NA | few
CASSTDSGYTGELFF | TGCGCCAGCAGCACCGATTCAGGTTACACCGGGGAGCTGTTTTTT | TRBJ2-2 | TRBV5-1 | NA | NA
CSARDQGGGAHEQFF | TGCAGTGCTAGAGATCAGGGCGGGGGGGCCCATGAGCAGTTCTTC | TRBJ2-1 | TRBV20-1 | TRBD2 | few
CASSQDSEGSGTDTQYF | TGCGCCAGCAGCCAAGATTCTGAGGGTAGCGGGACAGATACGCAGTATTTT | TRBJ2-3 | TRBV4-3 | TRBD2 | few
CASTLQGASTDTQYF | TGTGCCAGCACTCTTCAGGGGGCTAGCACAGATACGCAGTATTTT | TRBJ2-3 | TRBV28 | TRBD1 | many
CASRWTSANIQYF | TGTGCCAGCAGATGGACCTCAGCGAACATTCAGTACTTC | TRBJ2-4 | TRBV12-3/TRBV12-4 | NA | NA
CASSYSSGANTGELFF | TGTGCCAGCAGTTACTCTTCTGGCGCGAACACCGGGGAGCTGTTTTTT | TRBJ2-2 | TRBV6-5 | NA | few
CASSLRGTGDSPLHF | TGTGCCAGCAGCTTGAGGGGGACAGGGGATTCACCCCTCCACTTT | TRBJ1-6 | TRBV7-9 | TRBD1 | few
CASSFRGSGVETQYF | TGTGCCAGCAGTTTTAGGGGATCCGGGGTGGAGACCCAGTACTTC | TRBJ2-5 | TRBV12-3/TRBV12-4 | NA | NA
CASSLDFVNTEAFF | TGCGCCAGCAGCTTGGATTTTGTGAACACTGAAGCTTTCTTT | TRBJ1-1 | TRBV5-1 | NA | NA
CASSLGLAGSTYEQFF | TGTGCCAGCAGCTTAGGTCTAGCGGGCTCTACCTATGAGCAGTTCTTC | TRBJ2-1 | TRBV7-3 | TRBD2 | few
CSVEETYNEQFF | TGCAGCGTTGAAGAGACTTACAATGAGCAGTTCTTC | TRBJ2-1 | TRBV29-1 | NA | few
CASSYSMGPKNIQYF | TGTGCCAGCAGTTACTCGATGGGACCGAAAAACATTCAGTACTTC | TRBJ2-4 | TRBV6-5 | NA | few
CSASWQNAWGGNTIYF | TGCAGTGCTAGCTGGCAAAACGCGTGGGGTGGAAACACCATATATTTT | TRBJ1-3 | TRBV20-1 | NA | NA
CASSLNPPYGYTF | TGTGCCAGCAGCTTAAACCCTCCCTATGGCTACACCTTC | TRBJ1-2 | TRBV7-2 | NA | NA
CASSPELAGGNEQFF | TGTGCCAGCAGCCCGGAACTAGCGGGAGGGAATGAGCAGTTCTTC | TRBJ2-1 | TRBV7-2 | TRBD2 | few
CSATTDTDTQYF | TGCAGTGCTACGACAGACACAGATACGCAGTATTTT | TRBJ2-3 | TRBV20-1 | NA | few
CSARARLAYEQYF | TGCAGTGCTAGAGCCCGACTAGCCTACGAGCAGTACTTC | TRBJ2-7 | TRBV20-1 | NA | NA
CASSPPNRVDGETQYF | TGTGCCAGCAGCCCGCCCAACAGGGTGGATGGGGAGACCCAGTACTTC | TRBJ2-5 | TRBV5-4 | NA | NA
CASSQDRAGELFF | TGTGCCAGCAGCCAAGACAGGGCCGGGGAGCTGTTTTTT | TRBJ2-2 | TRBV3-1 | NA | NA
CASSHDRGGFEAFF | TGTGCCAGCAGCCACGACAGGGGAGGGTTCGAAGCTTTCTTT | TRBJ1-1 | TRBV7-2 | TRBD1 | NA
CASSEAGGETQYF | TGTGCCAGCAGTGAAGCCGGGGGAGAGACCCAGTACTTC | TRBJ2-5 | TRBV2 | NA | NA
CSARGTLNSYEQYF | TGCAGTGCTAGAGGGACATTGAACTCCTACGAGCAGTACTTC | TRBJ2-7 | TRBV20-1 | NA | few
CSAAGLKGLHYEQYF | TGCAGTGCCGCCGGGCTGAAGGGGCTCCACTACGAGCAGTACTTC | TRBJ2-7 | TRBV20-1 | NA | few
CSVGPYSQEQYF | TGCAGCGTTGGACCCTACTCTCAGGAGCAGTACTTC | TRBJ2-7 | TRBV29-1 | NA | NA
CASSLEGGTGTTYEQYF | TGTGCCAGCAGCTTAGAGGGGGGGACAGGAACGACGTACGAGCAGTACTTC | TRBJ2-7 | TRBV7-8 | NA | NA
CASTTGTHLPLGTDTQYF | TGTGCCAGCACGACCGGGACTCATCTCCCTTTGGGCACAGATACGCAGTATTTT | TRBJ2-3 | TRBV7-8 | NA | NA
CASSLVGQGGEAFF | TGCGCCAGCAGCTTGGTGGGACAGGGTGGTGAAGCTTTCTTT | TRBJ1-1 | TRBV5-1 | TRBD1 | once
CASSSRDTSNEKLFF | TGTGCCAGCAGCAGCCGGGACACTTCTAATGAAAAACTGTTTTTT | TRBJ1-4 | TRBV9 | NA | NA
CASSSQSDLEQYF | TGTGCCAGCAGCTCCCAGTCCGACCTCGAGCAGTACTTC | TRBJ2-7 | TRBV7-3 | NA | NA
CASSPSTQQWMETQYF | TGCGCCAGCAGCCCCTCGACACAGCAATGGATGGAGACCCAGTACTTC | TRBJ2-5 | TRBV4-1 | NA | few
CASSGEAREQFF | TGTGCCAGCAGCGGCGAAGCGCGTGAGCAGTTCTTC | TRBJ2-1 | TRBV9 | NA | NA
CASSRDRPLTGSTDTQYF | TGTGCCAGCAGTCGCGACAGGCCTCTTACGGGTAGCACAGATACGCAGTATTTT | TRBJ2-3 | TRBV6-1 | NA | NA
CASSPRGHRITETQYF | TGTGCCAGCTCACCACGTGGACACCGAATAACTGAGACCCAGTACTTC | TRBJ2-5 | TRBV18 | NA | NA